This TCR beta chain was sequenced for a study of blood T cell repertoires in COVID-19. Study context: From the United States, Italy and Spain came samples of acute and convalescent COVID-19. The analysed material was cDNA or gDNA that came from T cells, B-cell-depleted T cells, or PBMCs.

CDR1 and CDR2 (germline): SNHLY, FYNNEI. There are 15 residues in the CDR3. Trimming cost V 6 bases and J 5 bases; bases outside gene matches: 6. In the authors' workflow: Quantification of nucleated cells was approximated via reference gene primer amplification. TCRdb keeps only in-frame clones here, not all; method: immunoSEQ multiplex PCR. From that table come the V and J calls and clone size; the DNA was used to work out D and trimming. The sample consists of about 130,000 clones, about 85% of them appearing once. The gene calls are TRBV2 and TRBJ1-4, with 10 bases lining up with TRBD1. The specimen was peripheral blood. This TCR was sampled from a man aged 65 to 79 with acute or convalescent COVID-19. The CDR3 is CASRYPGQGNEKLFF. The CDR3 DNA follows: TGTGCCAGCAGGTATCCGGGACAGGGGAATGAAAAACTGTTTTTT.